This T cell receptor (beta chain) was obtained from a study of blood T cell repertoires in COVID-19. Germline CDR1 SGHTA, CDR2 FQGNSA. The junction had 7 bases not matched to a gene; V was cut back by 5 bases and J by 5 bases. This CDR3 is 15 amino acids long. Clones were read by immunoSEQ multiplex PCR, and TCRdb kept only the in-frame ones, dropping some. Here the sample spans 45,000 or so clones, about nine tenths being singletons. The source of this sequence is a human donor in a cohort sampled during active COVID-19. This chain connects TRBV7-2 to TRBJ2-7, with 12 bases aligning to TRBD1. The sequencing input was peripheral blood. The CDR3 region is CASSVGTGGWNEQYF. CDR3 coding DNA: TGTGCCAGCAGCGTAGGGACAGGGGGCTGGAACGAGCAGTACTTC.